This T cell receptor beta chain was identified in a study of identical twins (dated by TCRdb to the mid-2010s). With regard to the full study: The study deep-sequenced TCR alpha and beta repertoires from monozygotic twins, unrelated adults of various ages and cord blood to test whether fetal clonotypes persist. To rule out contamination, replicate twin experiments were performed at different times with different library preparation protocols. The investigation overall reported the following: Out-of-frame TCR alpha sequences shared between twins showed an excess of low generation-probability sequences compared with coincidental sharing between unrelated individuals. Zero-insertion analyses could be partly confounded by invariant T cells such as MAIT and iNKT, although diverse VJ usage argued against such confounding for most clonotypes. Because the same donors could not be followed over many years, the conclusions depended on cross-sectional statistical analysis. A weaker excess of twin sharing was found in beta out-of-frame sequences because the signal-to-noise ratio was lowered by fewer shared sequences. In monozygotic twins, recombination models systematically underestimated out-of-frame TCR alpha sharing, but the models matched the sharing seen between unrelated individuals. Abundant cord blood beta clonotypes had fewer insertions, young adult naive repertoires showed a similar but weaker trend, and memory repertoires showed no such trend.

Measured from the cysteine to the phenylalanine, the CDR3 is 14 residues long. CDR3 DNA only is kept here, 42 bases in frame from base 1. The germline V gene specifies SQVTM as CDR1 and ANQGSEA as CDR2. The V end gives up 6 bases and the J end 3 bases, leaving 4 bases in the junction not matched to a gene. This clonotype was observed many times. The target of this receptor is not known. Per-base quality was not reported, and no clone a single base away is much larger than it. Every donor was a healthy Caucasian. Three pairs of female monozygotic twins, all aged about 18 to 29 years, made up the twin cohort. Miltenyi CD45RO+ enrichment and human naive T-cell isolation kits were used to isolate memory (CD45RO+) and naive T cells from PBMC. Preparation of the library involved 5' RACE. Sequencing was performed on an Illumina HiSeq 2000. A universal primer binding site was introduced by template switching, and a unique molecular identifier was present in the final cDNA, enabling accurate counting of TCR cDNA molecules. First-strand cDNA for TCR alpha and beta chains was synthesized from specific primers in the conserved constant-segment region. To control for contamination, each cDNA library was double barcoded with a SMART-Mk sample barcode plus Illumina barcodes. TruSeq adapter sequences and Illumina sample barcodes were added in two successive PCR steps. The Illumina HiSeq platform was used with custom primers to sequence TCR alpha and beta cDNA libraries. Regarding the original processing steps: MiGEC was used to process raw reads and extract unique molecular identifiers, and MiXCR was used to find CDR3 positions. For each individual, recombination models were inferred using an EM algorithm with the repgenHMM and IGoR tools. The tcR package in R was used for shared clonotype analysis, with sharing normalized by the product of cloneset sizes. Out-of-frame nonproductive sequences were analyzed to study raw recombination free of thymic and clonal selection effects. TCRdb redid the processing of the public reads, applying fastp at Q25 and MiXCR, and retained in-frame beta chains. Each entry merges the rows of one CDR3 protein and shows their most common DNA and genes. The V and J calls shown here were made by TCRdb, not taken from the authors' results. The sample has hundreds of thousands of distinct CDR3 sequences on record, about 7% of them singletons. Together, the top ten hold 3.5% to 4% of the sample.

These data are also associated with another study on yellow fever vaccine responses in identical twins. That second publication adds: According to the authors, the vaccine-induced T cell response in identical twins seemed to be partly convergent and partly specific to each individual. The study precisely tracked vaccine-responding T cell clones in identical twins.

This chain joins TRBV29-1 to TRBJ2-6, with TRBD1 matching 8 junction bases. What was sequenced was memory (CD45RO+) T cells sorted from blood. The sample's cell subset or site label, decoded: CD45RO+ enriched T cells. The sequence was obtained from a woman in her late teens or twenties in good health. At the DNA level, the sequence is TGCAGCGTCGGACAGGGTAATGGGGCCAACGTCCTGACTTTC. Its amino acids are CSVGQGNGANVLTF.